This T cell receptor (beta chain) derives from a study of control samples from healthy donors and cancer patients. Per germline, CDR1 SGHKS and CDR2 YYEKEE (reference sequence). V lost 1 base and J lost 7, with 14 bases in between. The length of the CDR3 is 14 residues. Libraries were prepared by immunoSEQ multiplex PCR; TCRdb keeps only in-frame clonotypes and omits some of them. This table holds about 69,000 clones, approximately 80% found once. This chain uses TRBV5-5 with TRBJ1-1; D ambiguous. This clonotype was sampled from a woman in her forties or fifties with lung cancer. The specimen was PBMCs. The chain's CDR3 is CASSLSTARIEAFF. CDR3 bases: TGTGCCAGCAGCTTGAGTACAGCCAGAATTGAAGCTTTCTTT. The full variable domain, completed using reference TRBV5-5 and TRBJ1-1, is DAGVTQSPTHLIKTRGQQVTLRCSPISGHKSVSWYQQVLGQGPQFIFQYYEKEERGRGNFPDRFSARQFPNYSSELNVNALLLGDSALYLCASSLSTARIEAFFGQGTRLTVV.